One and the same sample provided the 30 T cell receptor beta chains below, sequenced in a study of T cell responses to AZD1222 COVID-19 vaccine. Sequencing used immunoSEQ multiplex PCR; TCRdb keeps in-frame clones, though not all of them. The table lists 70,000 to 95,000 clones, about 93% of them singletons. The material sequenced was peripheral blood, taken 28 days after the second AZD1222 dose. The origin of the receptors is an adult who received the AZD1222 COVID-19 vaccine.

The chain carries TRBV2 and TRBJ1-6; 7 bases are a match to TRBD1. This CDR3 comprises 14 residues. The V segment lost 2 bases and the J segment 9 bases; nucleotides outside the gene matches: 4. CDR1 SNHLY and CDR2 FYNNEI come from the germline V gene. The CDR3 spells CASSERGLTSPLHF. The CDR3 DNA follows: TGTGCCAGCAGTGAAAGGGGGCTTACTTCACCCCTCCACTTT.

V is TRBV7-9 and J is TRBJ2-2, with 7 bases aligning to TRBD1. The CDR3 runs 15 residues. Germline V gene data show CDR1 as SEHNR and CDR2 as FQNEAQ (reference sequence). Trimming at V came to 2 bases and at J to 6 bases, leaving 6 bases not matched to a gene. In DNA, the CDR3 is TGTGCCAGCAGCTTAATCGGACAGGCCCCCGGGGAGCTGTTTTTT. This codes for CASSLIGQAPGELFF.

This clone was counted a single time. The chain joins TRBV29-1 to TRBJ1-2; TRBD1 is a possible D gene (6 bases). The germline CDR1 and CDR2 sequences are SQVTM and ANQGSEA. V dropped 3 bases and J dropped 3 bases, with 17 bases sitting between them. There are 15 residues in the CDR3. The CDR3 region is CSVDSPLTGDYGYTF. The CDR3 DNA sequence: TGCAGCGTTGACTCCCCCCTGACAGGAGACTATGGCTACACCTTC.

The chain has TRBV29-1 and TRBJ1-1; D gene uncertain. V lost 3 bases to trimming and J lost 7 bases, with 6 bases between them. This CDR3 spans 10 amino acids. Germline V gives CDR1 SQVTM, CDR2 ANQGSEA. The CDR3 sequence is CSVDTDEAFF. DNA for the CDR3: TGCAGCGTTGATACGGATGAAGCTTTCTTT.

The chain combines TRBV5-1 with TRBJ1-6; the match to TRBD1 covers 7 bases. This CDR3 comprises 18 residues. V was clipped by 4 bases and J by 9 bases; unmatched bases: 19. Germline V gives CDR1 SGHRS, CDR2 YFSETQ. Here the CDR3 DNA reads TGCGCCAGCAGCACTCCACCCCGACAGGGCCGTCGAGGTTCACCCCTCCACTTT. It yields the protein CASSTPPRQGRRGSPLHF.

This chain links TRBV2 with TRBJ1-4; D may be TRBD1 (6 bases). Germline lookup yields CDR1 SNHLY and CDR2 FYNNEI. CDR3 length: 12 residues. Between the trimmed V and J ends, which lost 7 bases and 13 bases, there was a span of 16 bases. CDR3 amino acids: CASNIGGVRLFF. Written as DNA, the CDR3 is TGTGCCAGCAACATAGGGGGGGTCCGACTGTTTTTT.

The CDR3 DNA is TGCGCCAGCAGCCAATCTACAGGGTTCATTGGCTATGGCTACACCTTC. Protein sequence: CASSQSTGFIGYGYTF. The chain uses TRBV4-1 and TRBJ1-2, with D possibly matching TRBD1 (6 bases). Germline CDR1 MGHRA, CDR2 YSYEKL. Trimming removed 2 bases from V and 4 bases from J, with 17 bases in between. This CDR3 contains 16 residues.

This rearrangement joins TRBV30 to TRBJ2-7; TRBD1 is a possible D gene (5 bases). Trimming took 3 bases from V and 2 from J, leaving 11 bases between them. The CDR3 length is 13 residues. Germline CDR1 is GTSNPN and CDR2 is SVGIG (reference sequence). For the CDR3, the DNA is TGTGCCTGGAGCACAGGAAAAACCTACGAGCAGTACTTC. Translated: CAWSTGKTYEQYF. The whole variable domain, remainder taken from reference TRBV30 and TRBJ2-7, is SQTIHQWPATLVQPVGSPLSLECTVEGTSNPNLYWYRQAAGRGLQLLFYSVGIGQISSEVPQNLSASRPQDRQFILSSKKLLLSDSGFYLCAWSTGKTYEQYFGPGTRLTVT.

CDR3 bases: TGTGCCAGCAGTTTCGACATCTCCTATGGCTACACCTTC. This sequence encodes CASSFDISYGYTF. The gene calls are TRBV12-3 or TRBV12-4 and TRBJ1-2, with no clear D. Trimming took 3 bases from V and 4 from J, leaving 9 bases between them. The CDR3 loop spans 13 amino acids.

In this sample, this clone turned up once. V is TRBV5-1 and J is TRBJ1-4; D is uncertain. CDR3 size: 14 residues. V gave up 2 bases and J gave up 4 bases, with 9 bases separating them. The germline gives CDR1 SGHRS, CDR2 YFSETQ. Here the CDR3 reads CASSFSPSNEKLFF. In nucleotides, the CDR3 is TGCGCCAGCAGCTTCTCGCCGAGTAATGAAAAACTGTTTTTT.

J is TRBJ2-5 and V is TRBV2; no firm D call. CDR1 and CDR2 (germline): SNHLY, FYNNEI. Trimming shortened V by 3 bases and J by 0 bases, and 5 bases separated the two germline ends. There are 13 residues in the CDR3. CDR3 in amino acids: CASSERYQETQYF. The CDR3, as DNA: TGTGCCAGCAGTGAGAGATACCAAGAGACCCAGTACTTC.

The chain links TRBV3-1 (or the pseudogene TRBV3-2) to TRBJ2-2; D remains ambiguous. The CDR3 has 14 amino acids. V dropped 0 bases and J dropped 8 bases, with 10 bases sitting between them. Germline V lookup: CDR1 LGHDT, CDR2 YNNKEL (reference sequence). The CDR3: CASSQDPGLGELFF. The CDR3 coding sequence is TGTGCCAGCAGCCAAGATCCTGGGTTGGGGGAGCTGTTTTTT.

This rearrangement joins TRBV28 to TRBJ1-2; 10 nucleotides align to TRBD1. CDR1 and CDR2 from the germline V gene are MDHEN and SYDVKM. J gave up 8 bases and V 7 bases, and 19 bases lay outside the gene matches. The CDR3 runs to 17 residues. CDR3 bases: TGTGCCAGCACCCTTCCTTTCGGGACAGGGGAAGGGAGGGGCTACACCTTC. Amino acid sequence: CASTLPFGTGEGRGYTF.

This clone was counted many times. The chain employs TRBV5-1 and TRBJ2-5; 7 bases agree with TRBD1. The V and J ends lost 4 bases and 2 bases, in that order; junction bases with no gene match: 5. Per germline, CDR1 SGHRS and CDR2 YFSETQ. The CDR3 runs to 14 residues. CDR3 residues: CASSLGTAQETQYF. CDR3 DNA: TGCGCCAGCAGCCTGGGGACAGCACAAGAGACCCAGTACTTC.

About this clone: Other DNA sequences in the same sample also yield this CDR3. The V and J genes are TRBV5-1 and TRBJ2-5, with 7 positions matching TRBD1. Germline V gene data show CDR1 as SGHRS and CDR2 as YFSETQ. This CDR3 region has 14 residues. The ends lost 4 bases at V and 1 base at J; junction bases unmatched: 4. CDR3 sequence (DNA): TGCGCCAGCAGCCCAGGGGGAACCCAAGAGACCCAGTACTTC. It is translated as CASSPGGTQETQYF.

V and J are TRBV5-1 and TRBJ1-1, with 8 nucleotides matching TRBD1. The trim removed 4 bases at V and 6 bases at J, leaving 11 bases unmatched. There are 15 residues in the CDR3. Germline loops: CDR1 SGHRS, CDR2 YFSETQ. In DNA, the CDR3 is TGCGCCAGCAGCCCCGGACAGGGCCGGAGGGCTGAAGCTTTCTTT. This sequence encodes CASSPGQGRRAEAFF.

The chain has TRBV7-3 and TRBJ1-2; D might be TRBD1 (6 bases). CDR1 and CDR2 from the germline V gene are SGHTA and FQGTGA. Trimming left V 5 bases short and J 5 bases short, with 12 bases between. The length of the CDR3 is 13 residues. CDR3 amino acids: CASSLYQGYGYTF. The CDR3 bases are TGTGCCAGCAGCCTATATCAGGGGTATGGCTACACCTTC. Variable domain in full (rest from reference TRBV7-3 and TRBJ1-2): GAGVSQTPSNKVTEKGKYVELRCDPISGHTALYWYRQSLGQGPEFLIYFQGTGAADDSGLPNDRFFAVRPEGSVSTLKIQRTERGDSAVYLCASSLYQGYGYTFGSGTRLTVV.

This chain links TRBV24-1 with TRBJ2-2; a weak D match, TRBD1 (5 bases). Germline CDR1 and CDR2: KGHDR and SFDVKD. Trimming removed 4 bases at V and 5 bases at J, with 10 bases between. The CDR3 contains 14 residues. The CDR3 nucleotides are TGTGCCACCAGTGAGCCGCAGGGAACCGGGGAGCTGTTTTTT. Translation: CATSEPQGTGELFF.

This chain connects TRBV19 to TRBJ2-7; 12 bases match TRBD2. Germline CDR1 LNHDA, CDR2 SQIVND (reference sequence). The CDR3 contains 16 residues. The V gene end was trimmed by 3 bases and the J gene end by 1 base; junction bases not matched to a gene: 4. The CDR3: CASSIGLAGLSYEQYF. CDR3 bases: TGTGCCAGTAGTATCGGACTAGCGGGGCTATCCTACGAGCAGTACTTC.

CDR3 sequence reads: CASSPRVDWLNTEAFF. The CDR3 DNA is TGTGCCAGCAGCCCCCGGGTAGACTGGTTGAACACTGAAGCTTTCTTT. The chain carries TRBV9 and TRBJ1-1; D unresolved. The CDR3 contains 16 residues. The V and J ends lost 4 bases and 0 bases respectively, with 16 bases between them. From germline, CDR1 is SGDLS and CDR2 YYNGEE.

The chain is built from TRBV27 and TRBJ1-5; 8 bases fit TRBD1. The germline gives CDR1 MNHEY, CDR2 SMNVEV (reference sequence). Trimming at V came to 5 bases and at J to 2 bases, leaving 2 bases not matched to a gene. The CDR3 runs 14 residues. CDR3 nucleotides: TGTGCCAGCAGTCTGACAGGGGGCAATCAGCCCCAGCATTTT. It yields the protein CASSLTGGNQPQHF.

In its sample, this clone was seen a few times. The chain joins TRBV3-1 (or the pseudogene TRBV3-2) to TRBJ1-1, with D perhaps TRBD1 (6 bases). The CDR3 consists of 15 residues. Germline CDR1 is LGHDT and CDR2 is YNNKEL (reference sequence). The germline V and J ends were trimmed by 0 bases and 2 bases, with 10 bases remaining between them. The CDR3 loop reads CASSQDRTVNTEAFF. CDR3 DNA: TGTGCCAGCAGCCAAGATAGGACAGTAAACACTGAAGCTTTCTTT.

Note on this clone: One junction end does not reproduce the germline sequence, and a read error may be involved. DNA of the CDR3: TGTGCCAGCAGTGAAAGTAGTTTCCGGAGGGCCTTC. This sequence encodes CASSESSFRRAF. The chain combines TRBV6-1 with TRBJ1-2; D gene unclear. The CDR3 loop spans 12 amino acids. The germline V gene encodes CDR1 MNHNS and CDR2 SASEGT.

In its sample, this clone was seen a few times. CDR3 in DNA: TGTGCCAGCAGTGACTCAGATTTGACCGGGGAGCTGTTTTTT. Residues: CASSDSDLTGELFF. The chain combines TRBV6-4 with TRBJ2-2; D ambiguous. The ends were cut back, 0 bases at V and 5 bases at J, with 7 bases in the middle. Germline V gene lookup returns CDR1 MRHNA and CDR2 SNTAGT. The length of the CDR3 is 14 residues.

The rearrangement uses TRBV19 and TRBJ1-5; D is possibly TRBD1 (6 bases). The CDR3 is 15 residues long. The V and J ends lost 4 bases and 0 bases respectively, with 10 bases between them. Germline CDR1 and CDR2: LNHDA and SQIVND (reference sequence). CDR3 nucleotide sequence: TGTGCCAGTAGTAAAGACAGGTATAGCAATCAGCCCCAGCATTTT. Its protein is CASSKDRYSNQPQHF.

This chain connects TRBV30 to TRBJ2-7, with unresolved D. This CDR3 region has 10 residues. In germline, CDR1 is GTSNPN, CDR2 SVGIG (reference sequence). The V gene lost 6 bases and the J gene lost 3 bases, with 6 bases spanning the gap. CDR3 DNA sequence: TGTGCCTGTGGGGACTACGAGCAGTACTTC. Amino acid sequence: CACGDYEQYF.

The V call is TRBV7-6, the J call TRBJ2-7; D call uncertain. The germline CDR1 and CDR2 sequences are SGHVS and FNYEAQ. V was shortened by 0 bases and J by 2 bases, with 17 bases between the two germline ends. The CDR3 spans 17 residues. The chain's CDR3 is CASSLAKESVRTYEQYF. For the CDR3, the DNA is TGTGCCAGCAGCTTAGCGAAGGAATCGGTTCGTACCTACGAGCAGTACTTC.

The rearrangement uses TRBV18 and TRBJ1-2, with D possibly TRBD1 on 5 matching bases. Germline CDR1 reads KGHSH; CDR2 reads LQKENI. The V gene lost 0 bases and the J gene lost 4 bases, with 12 bases spanning the gap. The CDR3 has 15 residues. The CDR3 protein is CASSPPGVGVYGYTF. CDR3 nucleotides: TGTGCCAGCTCACCACCGGGGGTTGGGGTCTATGGCTACACCTTC.

This clone was seen only a few times. This sequence joins TRBV10-2 and TRBJ1-2, with a tentative D call TRBD1 (6 bases). This CDR3 contains 12 residues. Germline CDR1 reads WSHSY; CDR2 reads SAAADI. V was trimmed by 11 bases and J by 6 bases, leaving 16 bases between them. This CDR3 reads CAATPGADGYTF. CDR3 sequence (DNA): TGCGCCGCTACCCCAGGGGCTGATGGCTACACCTTC.

This chain links TRBV27 with TRBJ1-5; TRBD1 might be the D (5 bases). Looked up from germline, CDR1 is MNHEY and CDR2 is SMNVEV (reference sequence). V lost 6 bases, J lost 5 bases, and 17 bases lay in between. The CDR3 is 15 residues long. In DNA form, the CDR3 reads TGTGCCAGCAGGGCTTCTACAGGTAAGGATCAGCCCCAGCATTTT. Translating it yields CASRASTGKDQPQHF.